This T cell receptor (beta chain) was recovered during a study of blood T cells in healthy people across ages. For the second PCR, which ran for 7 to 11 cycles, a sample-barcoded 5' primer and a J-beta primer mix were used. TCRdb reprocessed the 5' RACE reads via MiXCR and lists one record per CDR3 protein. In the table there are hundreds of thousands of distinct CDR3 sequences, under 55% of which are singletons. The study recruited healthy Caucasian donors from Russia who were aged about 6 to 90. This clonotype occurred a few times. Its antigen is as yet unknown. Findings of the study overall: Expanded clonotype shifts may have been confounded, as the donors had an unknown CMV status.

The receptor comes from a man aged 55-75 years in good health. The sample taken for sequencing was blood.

The CDR3, as DNA: TGTGCCAGCAGCAAAGGGACTAGCGGGGGGCACCAAGAGACCCAGTACTTC. It is translated as CASSKGTSGGHQETQYF. This chain connects TRBV7-9 to TRBJ2-5; 15 positions agree with TRBD2. CDR3 size: 17 residues. In germline, CDR1 is SEHNR, CDR2 FQNEAQ (reference sequence). The V segment lost 5 bases and the J segment 0 bases; nucleotides outside the gene matches: 4.